This T cell receptor beta chain is from a study of T cells after yellow fever vaccination (dated by TCRdb to between 2018 and 2021). Regarding the study in general: Libraries from fractions with low cell numbers were prepared with the SMART-Seq v4 Ultra Low Input RNA kit. To follow T-cell clones before and after both primary and booster YFV17D yellow fever vaccination, bulk TCR alpha and beta repertoires underwent longitudinal sequencing. The cohort comprised two healthy male donors, one aged 18 to 29 and one aged 30 to 39 years. Blood samples were taken at several timepoints before and after primary and secondary immunization, and bulk PBMC replicates and cell subsets were isolated.

The treatment or condition label of this sample denotes: live attenuated yellow fever vaccine strain. A standard Ficoll-Paque protocol was used to isolate PBMCs from peripheral blood. With anti-CD3 and anti-CD8 staining plus a dextramer loaded with the yellow fever NS4B epitope peptide, the researchers sorted epitope-specific CD8 T cells. TriZol was used to extract RNA from bulk PBMCs, from CD4 and CD8 fractions, and from dextramer-positive and dextramer-negative fractions. This clonotype turned up a few times. Per-nucleotide qualities are absent, and no much larger clonotype sits a single base away. TCR cDNA was synthesized by 5'RACE template switching, which introduced a universal primer site and unique molecular identifiers. cDNA synthesis was primed from both the TCR alpha and TCR beta constant segments. Libraries were amplified in two PCR steps, with sample barcodes and sequencing adapters added in the second step. Sequencing of the libraries was done on either Illumina HiSeq 2500 (2x100 bp) or NovaSeq (2x150 bp). Under the source paper's analysis protocol: Demultiplexing of reads and collapsing into UMI consensus sequences were performed with MIGEC, and V(D)J alignment was carried out with MiXCR. Vaccine-responding clonotypes were identified with edgeR using replicate PBMC samples, with FDR below 0.01 and a log2 fold change above 5 up to day 15 being required. Each bulk clonotype was labeled CD4 or CD8 based on which sequenced repertoire, CD4 or CD8, contained the clonotype at higher abundance. Clonotypes enriched at least 10-fold in dextramer-positive over dextramer-negative fractions were defined as NS4B-specific, and CD4-biased clonotypes were excluded. Using fastp trimming at Q25 and MiXCR clonotype assembly, TCRdb reanalyzed the public sequencing data and kept in-frame beta chains. Rows matching on CDR3 protein sequence are summarized as one entry with the most common DNA and genes. TCRdb, not the authors, supplied the V and J calls. A total of approximately 90,000 distinct CDR3 sequences appear in this sample, about an eighth of them only once. The top ten clones comprise roughly 24% of the sample.

Its CDR3 holds 16 amino acids, cysteine through phenylalanine. Only the CDR3 DNA is retained, 48 bases long and in frame from the first base. In the germline V gene, CDR1 corresponds to LGHNA and CDR2 to YNFKEQ. V loses 0 bases, J loses 0 bases, and the germline ends lie 10 bases apart. The paper as a whole reports these results and caveats: Because only two donors were included in the study, the extent to which the findings can be generalized is limited. Computational filtering was required because FACS-sorted repertoires could contain abundant contaminating clonotypes from the bulk population. The secondary T-cell response was found to be weaker but faster than the primary response, with a peak reached on day 5 rather than on day 15. After the booster, most of the clones that had expanded following primary vaccination were detected again (96% of CD4 and roughly 88% of CD8), which suggests that memory was broadly maintained. A small fraction of clonotypes appeared in both the CD4 and CD8 compartments, likely as a result of convergent recombination.

The sequencing used CD8+ T cells not binding an NS4B(214-222) dextramer, sorted from PBMCs, collected approximately 20 days after the first yellow fever vaccination. The sample's cell subset or site, from its label and the paper: NS4B epitope dextramer-negative CD8 T cells. The TCR was taken from a man younger than 30 who received the YFV17D yellow fever vaccine. Recombination joined TRBV4-2 with TRBJ2-3; D gene: possibly TRBD2, on 5 matching bases. The DNA reads TGTGCCAGCAGCCAAGATCTCAGCGGAAGCACAGATACGCAGTATTTT. Translated, it reads CASSQDLSGSTDTQYF.